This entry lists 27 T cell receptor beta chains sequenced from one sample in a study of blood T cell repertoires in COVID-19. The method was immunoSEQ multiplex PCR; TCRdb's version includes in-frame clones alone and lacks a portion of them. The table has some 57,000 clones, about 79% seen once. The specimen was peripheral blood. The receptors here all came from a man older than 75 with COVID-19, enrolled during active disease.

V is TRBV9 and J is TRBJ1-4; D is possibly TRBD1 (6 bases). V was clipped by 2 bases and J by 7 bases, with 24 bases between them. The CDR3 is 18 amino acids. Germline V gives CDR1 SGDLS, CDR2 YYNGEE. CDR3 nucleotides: TGTGCCAGCAGCGTGGGTGACCAAGGACACCGAGGGGGTGAAAAACTGTTTTTT. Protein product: CASSVGDQGHRGGEKLFF.

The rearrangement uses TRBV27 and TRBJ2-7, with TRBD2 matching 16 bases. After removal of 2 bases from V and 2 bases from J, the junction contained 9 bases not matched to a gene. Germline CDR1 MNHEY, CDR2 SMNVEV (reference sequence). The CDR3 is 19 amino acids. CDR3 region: CASSLKGPGLAGGPYEQYF. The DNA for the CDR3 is TGTGCCAGCAGTTTAAAGGGCCCGGGACTAGCGGGGGGGCCCTACGAGCAGTACTTC.

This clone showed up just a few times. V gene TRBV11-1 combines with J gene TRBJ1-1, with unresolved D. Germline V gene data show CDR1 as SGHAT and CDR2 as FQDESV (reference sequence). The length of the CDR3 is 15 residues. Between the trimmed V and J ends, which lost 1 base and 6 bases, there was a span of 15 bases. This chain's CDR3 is CASSLGTGDNAEAFF. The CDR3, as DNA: TGTGCCAGCAGCTTAGGTACGGGTGATAATGCTGAAGCTTTCTTT. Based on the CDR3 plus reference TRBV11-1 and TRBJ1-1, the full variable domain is EAEVAQSPRYKITEKSQAVAFWCDPISGHATLYWYRQILGQGPELLVQFQDESVVDDSQLPKDRFSAERLKGVDSTLKIQPAELGDSAMYLCASSLGTGDNAEAFFGQGTRLTVV.

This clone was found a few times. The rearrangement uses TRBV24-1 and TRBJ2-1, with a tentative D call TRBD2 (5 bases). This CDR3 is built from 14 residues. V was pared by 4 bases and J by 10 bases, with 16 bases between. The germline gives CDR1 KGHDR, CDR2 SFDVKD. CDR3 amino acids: CATSDPGPSGEQFF. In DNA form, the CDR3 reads TGTGCCACCAGTGACCCCGGACCCTCGGGGGAGCAGTTCTTC.

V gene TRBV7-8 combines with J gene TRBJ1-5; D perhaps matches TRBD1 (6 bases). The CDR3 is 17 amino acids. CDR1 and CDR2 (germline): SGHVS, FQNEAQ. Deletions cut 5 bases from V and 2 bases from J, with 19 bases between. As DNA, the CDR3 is TGTGCCAGCAGCCTACGTCTACAGGGTGGGGGCAATCAGCCCCAGCATTTT. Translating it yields CASSLRLQGGGNQPQHF.

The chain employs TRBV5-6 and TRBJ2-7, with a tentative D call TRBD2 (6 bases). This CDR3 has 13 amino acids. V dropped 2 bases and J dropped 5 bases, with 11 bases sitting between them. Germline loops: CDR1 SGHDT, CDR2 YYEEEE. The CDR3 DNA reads TGTGCCAGCAGCTTCGGGACTTCCGACGAGCAGTACTTC. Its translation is CASSFGTSDEQYF.

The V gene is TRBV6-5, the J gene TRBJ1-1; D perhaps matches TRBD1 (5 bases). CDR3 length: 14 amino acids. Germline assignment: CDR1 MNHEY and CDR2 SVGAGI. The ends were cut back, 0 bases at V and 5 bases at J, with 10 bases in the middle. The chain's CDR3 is CASSYSMGGTEAFF. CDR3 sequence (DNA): TGTGCCAGCAGTTACTCTATGGGGGGAACTGAAGCTTTCTTT.

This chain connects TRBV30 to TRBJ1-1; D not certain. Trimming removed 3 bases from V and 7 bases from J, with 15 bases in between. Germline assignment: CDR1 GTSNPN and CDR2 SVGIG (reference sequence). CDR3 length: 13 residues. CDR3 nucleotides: TGTGCCTGGAGCGCACAGAGAAGAGTTGAAGCTTTCTTT. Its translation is CAWSAQRRVEAFF.

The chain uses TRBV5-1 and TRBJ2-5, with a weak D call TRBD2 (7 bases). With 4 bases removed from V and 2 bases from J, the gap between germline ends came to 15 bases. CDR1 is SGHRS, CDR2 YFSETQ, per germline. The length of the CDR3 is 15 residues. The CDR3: CASSRGAGWQETQYF. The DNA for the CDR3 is TGCGCCAGCAGCCGGGGGGCCGGATGGCAAGAGACCCAGTACTTC. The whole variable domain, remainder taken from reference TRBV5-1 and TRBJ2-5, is KAGVTQTPRYLIKTRGQQVTLSCSPISGHRSVSWYQQTPGQGLQFLFEYFSETQRNKGNFPGRFSGRQFSNSRSEMNVSTLELGDSALYLCASSRGAGWQETQYFGPGTRLLVL.

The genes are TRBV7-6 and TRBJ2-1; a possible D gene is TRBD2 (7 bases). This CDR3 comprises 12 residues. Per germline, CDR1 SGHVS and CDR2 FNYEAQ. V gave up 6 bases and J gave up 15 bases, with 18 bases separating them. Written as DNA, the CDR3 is TGTGCCAGCAGTATCCCGGGGGGCGGTCTGTTCTTC. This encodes CASSIPGGGLFF. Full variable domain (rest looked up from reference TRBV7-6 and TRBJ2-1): GAGVSQSPRYKVTKRGQDVALRCDPISGHVSLYWYRQALGQGPEFLTYFNYEAQQDKSGLPNDRFSAERPEGSISTLTIQRTEQRDSAMYRCASSIPGGGLFFGPGTRLTVL.

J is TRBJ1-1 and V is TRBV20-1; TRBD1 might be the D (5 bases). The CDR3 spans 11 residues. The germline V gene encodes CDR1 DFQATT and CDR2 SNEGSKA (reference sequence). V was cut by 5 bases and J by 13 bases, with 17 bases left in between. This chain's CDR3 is CSAGGGFSGFF. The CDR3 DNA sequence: TGCAGTGCTGGGGGAGGCTTTAGTGGTTTCTTT.

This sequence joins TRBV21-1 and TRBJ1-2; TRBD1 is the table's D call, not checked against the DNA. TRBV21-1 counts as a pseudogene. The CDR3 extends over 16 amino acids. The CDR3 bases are TGTGCCAGCAGCCAAGAATTGACAGGGCCCAACTATGGCTACACCTTC. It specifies CASSQELTGPNYGYTF.

The chain's CDR3 is CASSQDTTGWNNSPLHF. DNA of the CDR3: TGTGCCAGCAGCCAAGATACTACAGGGTGGAATAATTCACCCCTCCACTTT. The genes are TRBV3-1 (or the pseudogene TRBV3-2) and TRBJ1-6; the D gene is possibly TRBD1 (6 bases). CDR3 size: 17 residues. The germline V and J ends were trimmed by 0 bases and 5 bases, with 14 bases remaining between them. In germline, CDR1 is LGHDT, CDR2 YNNKEL (reference sequence).

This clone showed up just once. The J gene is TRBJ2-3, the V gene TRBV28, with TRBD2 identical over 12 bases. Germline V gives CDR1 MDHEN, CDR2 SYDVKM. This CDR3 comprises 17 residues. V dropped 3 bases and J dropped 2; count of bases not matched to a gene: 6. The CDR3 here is CASSFDLAGGTTDTQYF. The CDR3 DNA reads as TGTGCCAGCAGTTTCGATCTAGCGGGGGGGACCACAGATACGCAGTATTTT. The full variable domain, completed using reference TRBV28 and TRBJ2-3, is DVKVTQSSRYLVKRTGEKVFLECVQDMDHENMFWYRQDPGLGLRLIYFSYDVKMKEKGDIPEGYSVSREKKERFSLILESASTNQTSMYLCASSFDLAGGTTDTQYFGPGTRLTVL.

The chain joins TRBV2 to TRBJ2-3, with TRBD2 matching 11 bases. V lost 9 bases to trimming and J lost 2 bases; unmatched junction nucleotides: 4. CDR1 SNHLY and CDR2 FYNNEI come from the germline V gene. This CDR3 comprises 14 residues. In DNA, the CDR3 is TGTGCCAGTTTAGCGGGGGGGCACACAGATACGCAGTATTTT. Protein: CASLAGGHTDTQYF.

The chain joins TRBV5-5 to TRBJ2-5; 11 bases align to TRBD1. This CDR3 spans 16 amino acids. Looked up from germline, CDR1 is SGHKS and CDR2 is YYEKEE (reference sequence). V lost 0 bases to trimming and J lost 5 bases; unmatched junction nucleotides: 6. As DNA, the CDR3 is TGTGCCAGCAGCTTGGTGGACAGGGGGCCAGGGGAGACCCAGTACTTC. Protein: CASSLVDRGPGETQYF.

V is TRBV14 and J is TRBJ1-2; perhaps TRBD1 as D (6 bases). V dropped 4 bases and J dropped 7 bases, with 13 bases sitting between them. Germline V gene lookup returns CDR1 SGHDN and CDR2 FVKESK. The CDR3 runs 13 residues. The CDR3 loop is CASSPTGTPGYTF. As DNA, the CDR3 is TGTGCCAGCAGCCCTACAGGGACCCCTGGCTACACCTTC.

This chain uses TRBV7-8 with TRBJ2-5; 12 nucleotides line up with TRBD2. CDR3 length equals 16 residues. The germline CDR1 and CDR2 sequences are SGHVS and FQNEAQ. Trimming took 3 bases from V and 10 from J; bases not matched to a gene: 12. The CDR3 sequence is CASSFRTSGATRDQYF. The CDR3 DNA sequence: TGTGCCAGCAGCTTCCGGACTAGCGGGGCCACGCGAGACCAGTACTTC.

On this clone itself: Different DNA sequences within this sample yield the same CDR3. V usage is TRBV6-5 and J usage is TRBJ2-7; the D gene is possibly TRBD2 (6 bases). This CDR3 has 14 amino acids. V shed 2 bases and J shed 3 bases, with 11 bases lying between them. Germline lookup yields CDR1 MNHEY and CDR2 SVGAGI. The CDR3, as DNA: TGTGCCAGCAGTTACCGGGGGTACGGCTACGAGCAGTACTTC. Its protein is CASSYRGYGYEQYF.

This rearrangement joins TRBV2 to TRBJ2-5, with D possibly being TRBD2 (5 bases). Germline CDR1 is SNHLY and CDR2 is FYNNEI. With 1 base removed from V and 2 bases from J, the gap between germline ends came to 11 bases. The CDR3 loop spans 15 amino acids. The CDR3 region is CASSEDGKEQETQYF. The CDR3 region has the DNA TGTGCCAGCAGTGAAGACGGGAAAGAACAAGAGACCCAGTACTTC. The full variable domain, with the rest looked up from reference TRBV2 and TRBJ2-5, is EPEVTQTPSHQVTQMGQEVILRCVPISNHLYFYWYRQILGQKVEFLVSFYNNEISEKSEIFDDQFSVERPDGSNFTLKIRSTKLEDSAMYFCASSEDGKEQETQYFGPGTRLLVL.

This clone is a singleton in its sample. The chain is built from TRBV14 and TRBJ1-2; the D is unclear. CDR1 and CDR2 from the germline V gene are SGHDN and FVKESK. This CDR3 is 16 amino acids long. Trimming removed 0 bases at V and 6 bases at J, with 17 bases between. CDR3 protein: CASSQDRPDLGNGYTF. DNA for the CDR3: TGTGCCAGCAGCCAAGATCGTCCGGATTTGGGCAATGGCTACACCTTC.

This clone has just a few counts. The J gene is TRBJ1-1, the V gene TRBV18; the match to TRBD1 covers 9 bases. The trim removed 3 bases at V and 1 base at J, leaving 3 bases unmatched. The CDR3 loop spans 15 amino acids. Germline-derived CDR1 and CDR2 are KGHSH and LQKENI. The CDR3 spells CASSPSTGGNTEAFF. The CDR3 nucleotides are TGTGCCAGCTCACCCTCGACAGGGGGGAACACTGAAGCTTTCTTT. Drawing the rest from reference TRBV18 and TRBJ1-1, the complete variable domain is NAGVMQNPRHLVRRRGQEARLRCSPMKGHSHVYWYRQLPEEGLKFMVYLQKENIIDESGMPKERFSAEFPKEGPSILRIQQVVRGDSAAYFCASSPSTGGNTEAFFGQGTRLTVV.

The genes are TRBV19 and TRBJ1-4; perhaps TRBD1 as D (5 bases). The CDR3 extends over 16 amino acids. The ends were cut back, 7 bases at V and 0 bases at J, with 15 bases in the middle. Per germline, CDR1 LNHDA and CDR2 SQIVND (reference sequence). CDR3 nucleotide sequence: TGTGCCAGTACGTATCAGGGCCCAGCAACTAATGAAAAACTGTTTTTT. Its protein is CASTYQGPATNEKLFF.

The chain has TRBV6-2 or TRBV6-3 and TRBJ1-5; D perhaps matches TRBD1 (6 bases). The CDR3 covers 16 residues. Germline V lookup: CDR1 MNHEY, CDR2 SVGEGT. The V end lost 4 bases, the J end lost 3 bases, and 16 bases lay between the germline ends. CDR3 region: CASSWTVLTTNQPQHF. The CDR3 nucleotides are TGTGCCAGCAGTTGGACAGTCCTTACCACCAATCAGCCCCAGCATTTT.

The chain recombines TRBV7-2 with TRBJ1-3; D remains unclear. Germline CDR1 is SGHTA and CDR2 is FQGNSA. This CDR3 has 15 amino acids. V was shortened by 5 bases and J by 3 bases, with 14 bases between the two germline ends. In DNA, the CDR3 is TGTGCCAGCAGCCCCCAAGGCGGGAATGGAAACACCATATATTTT. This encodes CASSPQGGNGNTIYF.

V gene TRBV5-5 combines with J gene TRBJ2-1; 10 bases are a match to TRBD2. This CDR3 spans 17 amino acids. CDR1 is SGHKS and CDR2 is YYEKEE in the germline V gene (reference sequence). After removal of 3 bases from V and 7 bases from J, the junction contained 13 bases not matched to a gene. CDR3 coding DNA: TGTGCCAGCAGCTCATCTTGGACTAGCGGAGCGTTGAATGAGCAGTTCTTC. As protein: CASSSSWTSGALNEQFF. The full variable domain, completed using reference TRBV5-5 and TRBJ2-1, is DAGVTQSPTHLIKTRGQQVTLRCSPISGHKSVSWYQQVLGQGPQFIFQYYEKEERGRGNFPDRFSARQFPNYSSELNVNALLLGDSALYLCASSSSWTSGALNEQFFGPGTRLTVL.

The CDR3 protein is CASTLRGGGNTEAFF. DNA of the CDR3: TGTGCCAGCACTCTGCGGGGAGGGGGGAACACTGAAGCTTTCTTT. V and J are TRBV28 and TRBJ1-1, with a possible D match to TRBD1 (6 bases). The CDR3 runs to 15 residues. Per the germline V gene, CDR1 is MDHEN and CDR2 is SYDVKM. Trimming removed 7 bases at V and 1 base at J, with 16 bases between.